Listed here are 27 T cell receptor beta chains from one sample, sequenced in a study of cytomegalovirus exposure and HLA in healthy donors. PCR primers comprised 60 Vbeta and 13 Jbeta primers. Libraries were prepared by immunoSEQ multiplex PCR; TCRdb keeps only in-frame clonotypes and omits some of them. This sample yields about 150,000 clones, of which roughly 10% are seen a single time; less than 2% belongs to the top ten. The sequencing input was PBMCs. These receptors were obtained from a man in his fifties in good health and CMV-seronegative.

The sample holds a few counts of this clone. The CDR3 coding sequence is TGTGCCAGCAGCCCGGTTAGAAGCTATGGCTACACCTTC. Translation gives CASSPVRSYGYTF. This chain connects TRBV11-2 to TRBJ1-2; D is unresolved. The germline CDR1 and CDR2 sequences are SGHAT and FQNNGV. The CDR3 is 13 residues long. V was shortened by 5 bases and J by 4 bases, with 11 bases between the two germline ends.

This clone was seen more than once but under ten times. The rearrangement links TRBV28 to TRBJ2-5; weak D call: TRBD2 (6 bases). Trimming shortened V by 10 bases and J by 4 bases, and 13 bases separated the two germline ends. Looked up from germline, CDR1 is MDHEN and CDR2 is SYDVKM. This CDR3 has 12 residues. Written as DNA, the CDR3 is TGTGCCACCGTCCACGGGAGAGAGACCCAGTACTTC. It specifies CATVHGRETQYF. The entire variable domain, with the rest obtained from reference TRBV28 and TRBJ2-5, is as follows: DVKVTQSSRYLVKRTGEKVFLECVQDMDHENMFWYRQDPGLGLRLIYFSYDVKMKEKGDIPEGYSVSREKKERFSLILESASTNQTSMYLCATVHGRETQYFGPGTRLLVL.

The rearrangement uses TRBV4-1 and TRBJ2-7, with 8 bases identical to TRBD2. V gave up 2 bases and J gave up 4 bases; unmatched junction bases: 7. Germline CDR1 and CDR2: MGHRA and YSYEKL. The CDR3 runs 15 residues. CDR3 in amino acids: CASSQFSSGSYEQYF. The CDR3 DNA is TGCGCCAGCAGCCAATTTTCTAGCGGGTCTTACGAGCAGTACTTC.

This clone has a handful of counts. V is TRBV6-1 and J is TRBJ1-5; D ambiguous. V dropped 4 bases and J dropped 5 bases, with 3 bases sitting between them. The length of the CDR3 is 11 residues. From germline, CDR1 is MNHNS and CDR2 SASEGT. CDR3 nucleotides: TGTGCCAGCAGTGCGGATCAGCCCCAGCATTTT. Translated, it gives CASSADQPQHF.

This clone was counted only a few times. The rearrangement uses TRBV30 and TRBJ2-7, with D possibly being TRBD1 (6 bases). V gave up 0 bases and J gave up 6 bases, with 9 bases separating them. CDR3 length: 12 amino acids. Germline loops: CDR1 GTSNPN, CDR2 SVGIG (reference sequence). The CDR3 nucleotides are TGTGCCTGGAGTGTACAGGGATCCGAGCAGTACTTC. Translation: CAWSVQGSEQYF.

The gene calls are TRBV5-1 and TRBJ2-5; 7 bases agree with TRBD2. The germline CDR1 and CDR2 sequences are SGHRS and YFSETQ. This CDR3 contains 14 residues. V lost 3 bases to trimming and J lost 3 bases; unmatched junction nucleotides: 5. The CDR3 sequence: CASSYSGREETQYF. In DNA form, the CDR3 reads TGCGCCAGCAGCTATTCGGGGAGGGAAGAGACCCAGTACTTC.

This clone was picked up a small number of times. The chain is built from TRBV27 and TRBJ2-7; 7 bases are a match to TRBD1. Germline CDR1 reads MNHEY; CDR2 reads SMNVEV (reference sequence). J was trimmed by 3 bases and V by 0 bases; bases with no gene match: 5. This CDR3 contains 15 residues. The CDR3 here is CASSLSPGQHYEQYF. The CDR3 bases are TGTGCCAGCAGTTTATCTCCGGGACAGCACTACGAGCAGTACTTC.

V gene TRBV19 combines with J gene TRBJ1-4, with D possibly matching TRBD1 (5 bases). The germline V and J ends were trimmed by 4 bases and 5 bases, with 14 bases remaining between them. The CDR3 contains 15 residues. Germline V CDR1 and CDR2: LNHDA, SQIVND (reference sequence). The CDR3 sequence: CASSTLGGPNEKLFF. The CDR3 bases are TGTGCCAGTAGTACCCTGGGGGGTCCGAATGAAAAACTGTTTTTT.

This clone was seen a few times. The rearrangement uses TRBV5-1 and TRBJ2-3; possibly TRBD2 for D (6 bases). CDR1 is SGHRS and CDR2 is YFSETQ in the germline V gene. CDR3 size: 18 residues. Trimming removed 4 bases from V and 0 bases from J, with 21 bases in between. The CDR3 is CASSKPGREYPSTDTQYF. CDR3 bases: TGCGCCAGCAGCAAACCCGGACGGGAGTACCCTAGCACAGATACGCAGTATTTT.

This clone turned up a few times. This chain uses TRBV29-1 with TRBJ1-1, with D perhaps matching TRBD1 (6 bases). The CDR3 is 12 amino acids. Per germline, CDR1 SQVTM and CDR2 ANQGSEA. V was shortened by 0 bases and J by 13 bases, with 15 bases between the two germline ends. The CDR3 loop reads CSVEDLLQGDFF. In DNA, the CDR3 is TGCAGCGTTGAAGATCTTCTACAGGGTGATTTCTTT.

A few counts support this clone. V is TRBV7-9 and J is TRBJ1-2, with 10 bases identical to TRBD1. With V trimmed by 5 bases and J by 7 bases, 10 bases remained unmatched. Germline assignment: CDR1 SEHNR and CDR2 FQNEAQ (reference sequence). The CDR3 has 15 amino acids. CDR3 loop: CASSPLGTGVSGYTF. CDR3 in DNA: TGTGCCAGCAGCCCCCTGGGGACAGGGGTTTCTGGCTACACCTTC.

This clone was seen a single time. CDR3 bases: TGTGCCAGCAGTTTCGGGAGTAACTATGGCTACACCTTC. Translated, it gives CASSFGSNYGYTF. This chain connects TRBV28 to TRBJ1-2; D is unresolved. The CDR3 runs 13 residues. V dropped 3 bases and J dropped 1 base, with 6 bases sitting between them. CDR1 is MDHEN and CDR2 is SYDVKM in the germline V gene.

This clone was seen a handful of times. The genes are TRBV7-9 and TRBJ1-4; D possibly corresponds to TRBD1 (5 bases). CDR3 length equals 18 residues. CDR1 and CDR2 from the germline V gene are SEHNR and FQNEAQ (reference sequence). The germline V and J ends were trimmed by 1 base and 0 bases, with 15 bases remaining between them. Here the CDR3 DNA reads TGTGCCAGCAGCTTAGGTAGGGGCCCGACGACAACTAATGAAAAACTGTTTTTT. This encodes CASSLGRGPTTTNEKLFF.

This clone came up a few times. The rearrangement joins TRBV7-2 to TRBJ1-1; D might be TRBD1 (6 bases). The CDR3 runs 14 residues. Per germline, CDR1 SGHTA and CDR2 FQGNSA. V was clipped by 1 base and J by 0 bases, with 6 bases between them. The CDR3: CASSLGGLNTEAFF. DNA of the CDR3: TGTGCCAGCAGCTTAGGGGGGCTGAACACTGAAGCTTTCTTT.

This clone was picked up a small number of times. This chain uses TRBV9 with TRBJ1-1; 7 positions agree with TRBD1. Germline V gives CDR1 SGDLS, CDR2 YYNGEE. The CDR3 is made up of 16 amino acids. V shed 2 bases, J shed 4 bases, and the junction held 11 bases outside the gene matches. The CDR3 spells CASSVGEGAQGTEAFF. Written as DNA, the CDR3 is TGTGCCAGCAGCGTGGGAGAGGGGGCGCAGGGCACTGAAGCTTTCTTT.

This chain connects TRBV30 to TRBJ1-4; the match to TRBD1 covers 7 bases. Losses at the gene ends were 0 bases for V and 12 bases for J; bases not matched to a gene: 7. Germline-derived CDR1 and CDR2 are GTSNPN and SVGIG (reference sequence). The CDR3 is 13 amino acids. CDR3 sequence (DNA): TGTGCCTGGAGTGTACTCGGCCAGGGGGAACTGTTTTTT. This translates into CAWSVLGQGELFF.

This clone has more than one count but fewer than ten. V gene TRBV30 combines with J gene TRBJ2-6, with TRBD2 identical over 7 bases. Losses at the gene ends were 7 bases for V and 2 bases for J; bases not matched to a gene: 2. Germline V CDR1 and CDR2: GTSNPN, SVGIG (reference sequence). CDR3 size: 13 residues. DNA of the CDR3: TGTGCCTCCCGGGGGGCTGGGGCCAACGTCCTGACTTTC. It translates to CASRGAGANVLTF.

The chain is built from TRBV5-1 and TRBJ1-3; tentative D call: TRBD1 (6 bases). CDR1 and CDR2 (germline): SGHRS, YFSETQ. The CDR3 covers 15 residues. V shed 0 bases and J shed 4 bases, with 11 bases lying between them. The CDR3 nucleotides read TGCGCCAGCAGCTTGGCATCAGGGGCAGGAAACACCATATATTTT. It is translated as CASSLASGAGNTIYF.

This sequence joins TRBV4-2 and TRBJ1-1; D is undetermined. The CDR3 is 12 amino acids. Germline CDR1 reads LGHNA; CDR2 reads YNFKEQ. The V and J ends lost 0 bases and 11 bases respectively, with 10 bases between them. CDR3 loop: CASSQDRFGAFF. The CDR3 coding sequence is TGTGCCAGCAGCCAAGACCGCTTCGGGGCTTTCTTT.

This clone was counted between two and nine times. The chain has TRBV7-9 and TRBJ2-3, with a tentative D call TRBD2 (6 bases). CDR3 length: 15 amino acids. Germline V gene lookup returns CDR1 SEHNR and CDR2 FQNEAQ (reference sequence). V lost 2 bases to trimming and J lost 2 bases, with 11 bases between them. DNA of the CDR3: TGTGCCAGCAGCTTAAGGGCGGGGCTCACAGATACGCAGTATTTT. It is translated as CASSLRAGLTDTQYF.

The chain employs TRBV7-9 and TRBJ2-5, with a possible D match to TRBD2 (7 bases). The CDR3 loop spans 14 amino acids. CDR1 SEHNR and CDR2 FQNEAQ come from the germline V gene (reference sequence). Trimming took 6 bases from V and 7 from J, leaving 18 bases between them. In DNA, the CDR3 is TGTGCCAGCAGACCGAAAGGGGGGGTAGGGACCCAGTACTTC. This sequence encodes CASRPKGGVGTQYF.

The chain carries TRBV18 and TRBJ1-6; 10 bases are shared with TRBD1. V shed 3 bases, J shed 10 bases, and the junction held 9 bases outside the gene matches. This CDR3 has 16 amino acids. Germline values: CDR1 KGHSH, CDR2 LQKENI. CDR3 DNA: TGTGCCAGCTCACCCGAGACAGGGGGCTTTGGATCACCCCTCCACTTT. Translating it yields CASSPETGGFGSPLHF.

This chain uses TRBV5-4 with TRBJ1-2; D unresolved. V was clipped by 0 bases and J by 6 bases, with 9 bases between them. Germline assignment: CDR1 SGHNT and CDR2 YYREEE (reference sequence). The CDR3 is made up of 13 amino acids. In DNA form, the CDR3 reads TGTGCCAGCAGCTTGGTGGCAGGCGATGGCTACACCTTC. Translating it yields CASSLVAGDGYTF. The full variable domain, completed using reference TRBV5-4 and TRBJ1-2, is ETGVTQSPTHLIKTRGQQVTLRCSSQSGHNTVSWYQQALGQGPQFIFQYYREEENGRGNFPPRFSGLQFPNYSSELNVNALELDDSALYLCASSLVAGDGYTFGSGTRLTVV.

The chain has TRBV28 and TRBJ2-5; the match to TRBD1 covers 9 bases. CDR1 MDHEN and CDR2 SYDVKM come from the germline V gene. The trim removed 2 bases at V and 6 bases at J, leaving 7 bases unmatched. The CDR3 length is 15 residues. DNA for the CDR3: TGTGCCAGCAGTTTAACCGGGACAGGGAAGAAGACCCAGTACTTC. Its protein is CASSLTGTGKKTQYF.

The CDR3 loop is CAWRVGGAHGYTF. The CDR3 region has the DNA TGTGCCTGGAGAGTCGGGGGGGCCCATGGCTACACCTTC. V is TRBV30 and J is TRBJ1-2, with D maybe TRBD1 (6 bases). V was pared by 3 bases and J by 6 bases, with 14 bases between. Germline V CDR1 and CDR2: GTSNPN, SVGIG (reference sequence). The CDR3 loop spans 13 amino acids.

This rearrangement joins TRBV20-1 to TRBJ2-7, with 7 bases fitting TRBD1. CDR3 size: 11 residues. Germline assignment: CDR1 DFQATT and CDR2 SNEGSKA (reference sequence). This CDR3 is CARQGRYEQYF. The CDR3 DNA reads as TGCGCCAGACAGGGTAGATACGAGCAGTACTTC.

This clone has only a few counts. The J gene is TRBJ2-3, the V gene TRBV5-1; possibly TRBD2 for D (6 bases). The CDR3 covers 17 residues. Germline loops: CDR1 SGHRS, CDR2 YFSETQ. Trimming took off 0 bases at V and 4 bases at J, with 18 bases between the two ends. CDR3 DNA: TGCGCCAGCAGCTTGGCCCTGACGGGAGAAGGTTCAGATACGCAGTATTTT. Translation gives CASSLALTGEGSDTQYF.